Each of the 30 T cell receptor beta chains below was sequenced from the same sample in a study of T cell responses to AZD1222 COVID-19 vaccine. TCRdb's table, derived via immunoSEQ multiplex PCR, lists solely in-frame clones and lacks some. The sample includes over 50,000 clones, around 81% of them seen just once. The sequencing here drew on peripheral blood, taken 28 days after the second AZD1222 dose. Receptor source: an adult who received the AZD1222 COVID-19 vaccine.

The chain is built from TRBV29-1 and TRBJ2-1, with D uncertain. CDR3 length equals 11 residues. V dropped 4 bases and J dropped 3 bases, with 4 bases sitting between them. Germline lookup yields CDR1 SQVTM and CDR2 ANQGSEA. The CDR3, as DNA: TGCAGCGTTGTAATCTACAATGAGCAGTTCTTC. The encoded protein is CSVVIYNEQFF.

The chain has TRBV9 and TRBJ2-3; D might be TRBD2 (6 bases). Germline V gives CDR1 SGDLS, CDR2 YYNGEE. The CDR3 extends over 16 amino acids. V was trimmed by 2 bases and J by 0 bases, leaving 13 bases between them. The CDR3 region is CASSVGTRISTDTQYF. As DNA, the CDR3 is TGTGCCAGCAGCGTGGGGACTCGCATTAGCACAGATACGCAGTATTTT.

The chain joins TRBV18 to TRBJ2-1; 11 bases are a match to TRBD1. Germline values: CDR1 KGHSH, CDR2 LQKENI. This CDR3 has 15 residues. Trimming cost V 1 base and J 6 bases; bases outside gene matches: 2. CDR3 DNA sequence: TGTGCCAGCTCACCACAGGGACAGGGGGGCAATGAGCAGTTCTTC. Residues: CASSPQGQGGNEQFF.

The J gene is TRBJ2-7, the V gene TRBV4-1; D is tentatively TRBD1 or TRBD2 (5 bases each). V was pared by 1 base and J by 3 bases, with 13 bases between. The CDR3 length is 15 residues. Looked up from germline, CDR1 is MGHRA and CDR2 is YSYEKL. The DNA for the CDR3 is TGCGCCAGCAGCCAAGTCGGGGCAGGAGTCTACGAGCAGTACTTC. Amino acids: CASSQVGAGVYEQYF.

J is TRBJ1-5 and V is TRBV28; tentatively, D is TRBD1 (6 bases). From germline, CDR1 is MDHEN and CDR2 SYDVKM. The CDR3 consists of 15 residues. Trimming took 4 bases from V and 0 from J, leaving 10 bases between them. The CDR3 region is CASSWGGGSNQPQHF. CDR3 DNA sequence: TGTGCCAGCAGTTGGGGGGGCGGTAGCAATCAGCCCCAGCATTTT.

The rearrangement links TRBV7-2 to TRBJ2-3, with 9 bases that match TRBD2. Germline V lookup: CDR1 SGHTA, CDR2 FQGNSA. Trimming cost V 1 base and J 1 base; bases outside gene matches: 12. The length of the CDR3 is 19 residues. The CDR3 DNA reads as TGTGCCAGCAGCTTAGTGGGACTAGCTAGGTCAGGCGGCACAGATACGCAGTATTTT. Residues: CASSLVGLARSGGTDTQYF.

This chain uses TRBV3-1 (or the pseudogene TRBV3-2) with TRBJ1-2; a possible D gene is TRBD1 (6 bases). CDR1 and CDR2 from the germline V gene are LGHDT and YNNKEL (reference sequence). CDR3 length equals 14 residues. The V gene lost 2 bases and the J gene lost 6 bases, with 13 bases spanning the gap. The CDR3 nucleotides are TGTGCCAGCAGCCAACGGGCAGGGGTTAATGGCTACACCTTC. It translates to CASSQRAGVNGYTF.

The CDR3 DNA reads as TGTGCCATCAGTGAGTCGGGAGGCGGAAGAGATACGCAGTATTTT. This codes for CAISESGGGRDTQYF. V is TRBV10-3 and J is TRBJ2-3; D is possibly TRBD2 (6 bases). The germline CDR1 and CDR2 sequences are ENHRY and SYGVKD. This CDR3 has 15 amino acids. The V end lost 0 bases, the J end lost 5 bases, and 12 bases lay between the germline ends.

This clone was picked up one time. The CDR3 loop reads CASSPPGQGRRSGELFF. The DNA of the CDR3 is TGCGCCAGCAGCCCACCGGGACAGGGTAGGAGAAGCGGGGAGCTGTTTTTT. V is TRBV5-1 and J is TRBJ2-2; 9 nucleotides align to TRBD1. The germline V gene encodes CDR1 SGHRS and CDR2 YFSETQ. V shed 4 bases and J 7 bases; nucleotides not matched to a gene: 14. The CDR3 covers 17 residues.

This clone was detected only once. V usage is TRBV4-1 and J usage is TRBJ1-5, with D possibly TRBD1 on 6 matching bases. This CDR3 region has 16 residues. Trimming left V 4 bases short and J 1 base short, with 14 bases between. Germline CDR1 and CDR2: MGHRA and YSYEKL. As DNA, the CDR3 is TGCGCCAGCAGCCGAGAACAGGGTGGGAGCAATCAGCCCCAGCATTTT. Its translation: CASSREQGGSNQPQHF.

This chain connects TRBV6-5 to TRBJ1-1; 7 bases map to TRBD1. Germline assignment: CDR1 MNHEY and CDR2 SVGAGI. The trim removed 4 bases at V and 5 bases at J, leaving 10 bases unmatched. CDR3 size: 15 residues. The CDR3 reads CASSSTYRGKTEAFF. DNA for the CDR3: TGTGCCAGCAGTTCGACTTACAGGGGAAAAACTGAAGCTTTCTTT.

The chain carries TRBV19 and TRBJ1-5, with D possibly being TRBD1 (6 bases). The V end was cut by 7 bases, the J end by 0 bases, with 16 bases between. Germline V gene sequence: CDR1 LNHDA, CDR2 SQIVND (reference sequence). This CDR3 region has 16 residues. Here the CDR3 reads CASTQGSGYSNQPQHF. The DNA for the CDR3 is TGTGCCAGTACCCAGGGGTCAGGGTATAGCAATCAGCCCCAGCATTTT.

The V call is TRBV28, the J call TRBJ2-1; perhaps TRBD2 as D (6 bases). Trimming removed 1 base from V and 7 bases from J, with 17 bases in between. Looked up from germline, CDR1 is MDHEN and CDR2 is SYDVKM. The length of the CDR3 is 16 residues. The CDR3 DNA reads as TGTGCCAGCAGTTTATTTCTGGAGGGCCGAGAGAATGAGCAGTTCTTC. The encoded protein is CASSLFLEGRENEQFF.

This clone was observed once. V gene TRBV6-6 combines with J gene TRBJ2-7, with TRBD2 matching over 11 bases. V gave up 6 bases and J gave up 2 bases; unmatched junction bases: 6. Germline values: CDR1 MNHNY, CDR2 SVGAGI (reference sequence). This CDR3 contains 15 residues. CDR3 region: CASRDTSGGTYEQYF. As DNA, the CDR3 is TGTGCCAGCAGAGACACTAGCGGGGGAACCTACGAGCAGTACTTC.

J is TRBJ1-2 and V is TRBV28; TRBD1 is a possible D gene (5 bases). V lost 7 bases, J lost 5 bases, and 17 bases lay in between. The germline CDR1 and CDR2 sequences are MDHEN and SYDVKM. The CDR3 is 14 amino acids. CDR3 residues: CASKSGGVRYGYTF. CDR3 sequence (DNA): TGTGCCAGCAAATCCGGGGGTGTACGATATGGCTACACCTTC.

The chain combines TRBV4-3 with TRBJ2-7, with TRBD2 identical over 8 bases. CDR3 length equals 14 residues. The ends lost 1 base at V and 5 bases at J; junction bases unmatched: 4. Looked up from germline, CDR1 is LGHNA and CDR2 is YSLEER. The CDR3, as DNA: TGCGCCAGCAGCCAAGTCGGGAGGGCCCACGAGCAGTACTTC. Protein: CASSQVGRAHEQYF.

The rearrangement links TRBV10-2 to TRBJ2-7; the D gene is possibly TRBD1 (5 bases). The V and J ends lost 2 bases and 7 bases respectively, with 9 bases between them. The V gene's germline CDR1 is WSHSY and CDR2 SAAADI. The CDR3 contains 12 residues. Here the CDR3 reads CASSERQWEQYF. The CDR3 region has the DNA TGCGCCAGCAGTGAGAGACAGTGGGAGCAGTACTTC.

This chain joins TRBV30 and TRBJ1-1; D call uncertain. The CDR3 loop spans 14 amino acids. Germline-derived CDR1 and CDR2 are GTSNPN and SVGIG (reference sequence). Trimming removed 0 bases from V and 6 bases from J, with 14 bases in between. CDR3 nucleotide sequence: TGTGCCTGGAGTGTATTGGAGCGAAGGGCTGAAGCTTTCTTT. Amino acids: CAWSVLERRAEAFF.

This CDR3 is CASRFETVSSGNTIYF. CDR3 DNA: TGTGCCAGTAGATTCGAGACCGTCAGCTCTGGAAACACCATATATTTT. This chain connects TRBV19 to TRBJ1-3, with no clear D. The CDR3 extends over 16 amino acids. Between the trimmed V and J ends, which lost 6 bases and 0 bases, there was a span of 15 bases. Germline assignment: CDR1 LNHDA and CDR2 SQIVND (reference sequence).

The CDR3: CASSYRPGNSNSPLHF. CDR3 coding DNA: TGTGCCAGCAGTTACAGGCCGGGGAATTCTAATTCACCCCTCCACTTT. The chain links TRBV6-5 to TRBJ1-6; no clear D. This CDR3 spans 16 amino acids. CDR1 is MNHEY, CDR2 SVGAGI, per germline. V lost 2 bases and J 6 bases, leaving 14 bases between the germline ends.

The gene calls are TRBV2 and TRBJ2-4; D is ambiguous. With 6 bases removed from V and 1 base from J, the gap between germline ends came to 13 bases. This CDR3 contains 15 residues. Looked up from germline, CDR1 is SNHLY and CDR2 is FYNNEI. The CDR3 protein is CASSATGEAKNIQYF. The CDR3 DNA reads as TGTGCCAGCAGCGCCACCGGTGAGGCCAAAAACATTCAGTACTTC.

The rearrangement links TRBV19 to TRBJ2-3; D is unclear. Germline values: CDR1 LNHDA, CDR2 SQIVND (reference sequence). This CDR3 has 12 amino acids. V gave up 8 bases and J gave up 6 bases, with 12 bases separating them. In DNA, the CDR3 is TGTGCCAGTGGAAACCCGAGGGATACGCAGTATTTT. It is translated as CASGNPRDTQYF.

This chain connects TRBV2 to TRBJ2-1, with 7 bases fitting TRBD2. Germline-derived CDR1 and CDR2 are SNHLY and FYNNEI. This CDR3 is 10 amino acids long. The V segment lost 4 bases and the J segment 15 bases; nucleotides outside the gene matches: 3. The DNA for the CDR3 is TGTGCCAGCAGTGGACTAGCTCCGTTCTTC. The encoded protein is CASSGLAPFF.

The genes are TRBV12-3 or TRBV12-4 and TRBJ1-2; D unresolved. The CDR3 is 12 residues long. Trimming removed 1 base from V and 8 bases from J, with 8 bases in between. The chain's CDR3 is CASSLGIGGYTF. CDR3 sequence (DNA): TGTGCCAGCAGTTTAGGGATCGGAGGCTACACCTTC.

The rearrangement joins TRBV15 to TRBJ2-2; 7 bases agree with TRBD2. This CDR3 spans 18 amino acids. CDR1 LNHNV and CDR2 YYDKDF come from the germline V gene (reference sequence). Trimming removed 1 base from V and 1 base from J; junction bases left unmatched: 9. The CDR3 here is CATSRVPRASGNTGELFF. The CDR3 coding sequence is TGTGCCACCAGCAGAGTCCCTCGGGCTAGCGGGAACACCGGGGAGCTGTTTTTT.

The rearrangement joins TRBV12-3 or TRBV12-4 to TRBJ1-1; possible D gene TRBD1, 5 bases. This CDR3 comprises 13 residues. V was trimmed by 7 bases and J by 7 bases, leaving 16 bases between them. CDR3 sequence: CASNLRGTHEAFF. CDR3 coding DNA: TGTGCCAGCAATCTCAGAGGGACCCATGAAGCTTTCTTT.

This clone was picked up a small number of times. The rearrangement links TRBV4-1 to TRBJ1-5, with D possibly matching TRBD1 (5 bases). The V and J ends lost 6 bases and 0 bases respectively, with 12 bases between them. Germline-derived CDR1 and CDR2 are MGHRA and YSYEKL. The CDR3 is 15 amino acids. The CDR3 DNA reads as TGCGCCAGCAGTTCCGGGACCGCTAGCAATCAGCCCCAGCATTTT. Its translation is CASSSGTASNQPQHF.

This chain joins TRBV6-5 and TRBJ1-5; TRBD1 might be the D (6 bases). V was pared by 8 bases and J by 3 bases, with 17 bases between. The length of the CDR3 is 15 residues. Per the germline V gene, CDR1 is MNHEY and CDR2 is SVGAGI. The DNA of the CDR3 is TGTGCCAGCGGAAGTGCGCCGGGACACAATCAGCCCCAGCATTTT. Its translation: CASGSAPGHNQPQHF.

The V and J genes are TRBV10-3 and TRBJ2-2, with TRBD1 identical over 7 bases. The CDR3 spans 14 residues. V lost 6 bases to trimming and J lost 1 base; unmatched junction nucleotides: 2. Germline CDR1 reads ENHRY; CDR2 reads SYGVKD. CDR3: CAISQGVNTGELFF. CDR3 DNA sequence: TGTGCCATCAGCCAGGGGGTGAACACCGGGGAGCTGTTTTTT.

The chain is built from TRBV28 and TRBJ1-2; 9 bases line up with TRBD1. The trim removed 5 bases at V and 7 bases at J, leaving 14 bases unmatched. Germline V gives CDR1 MDHEN, CDR2 SYDVKM. The CDR3 loop spans 16 amino acids. The CDR3 is CASSPRRGTGTRGYTF. The DNA of the CDR3 is TGTGCCAGCAGTCCAAGGCGGGGGACAGGGACGCGTGGCTACACCTTC.